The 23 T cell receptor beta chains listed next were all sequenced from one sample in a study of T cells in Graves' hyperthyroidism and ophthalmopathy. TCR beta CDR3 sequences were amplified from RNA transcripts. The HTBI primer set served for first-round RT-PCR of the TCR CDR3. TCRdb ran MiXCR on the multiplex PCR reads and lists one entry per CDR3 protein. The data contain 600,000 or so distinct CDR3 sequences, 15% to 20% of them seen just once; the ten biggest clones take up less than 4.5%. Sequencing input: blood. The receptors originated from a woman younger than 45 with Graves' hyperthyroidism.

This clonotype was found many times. The CDR3 DNA reads as TGTGCCAGCGGCATTTCGCAGAACACCGGGGAGCTGTTTTTT. Translating it yields CASGISQNTGELFF. This sequence joins TRBV12-3 or TRBV12-4 and TRBJ2-2, with D unresolved. V lost 8 bases, J lost 1 base, and 11 bases lay in between. The CDR3 contains 14 residues.

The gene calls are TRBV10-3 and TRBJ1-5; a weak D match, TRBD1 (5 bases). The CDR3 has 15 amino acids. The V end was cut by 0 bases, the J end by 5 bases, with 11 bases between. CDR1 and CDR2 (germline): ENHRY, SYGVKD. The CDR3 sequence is CAISESERGDQPQHF. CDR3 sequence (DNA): TGTGCCATCAGTGAGTCTGAGAGGGGTGATCAGCCCCAGCATTTT.

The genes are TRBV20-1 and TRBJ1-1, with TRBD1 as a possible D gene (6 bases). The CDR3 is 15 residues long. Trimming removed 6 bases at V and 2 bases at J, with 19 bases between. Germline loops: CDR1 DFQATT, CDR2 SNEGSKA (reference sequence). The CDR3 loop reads CSAALSYRANTEAFF. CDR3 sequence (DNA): TGCAGTGCCGCCTTAAGTTACAGGGCAAACACTGAAGCTTTCTTT.

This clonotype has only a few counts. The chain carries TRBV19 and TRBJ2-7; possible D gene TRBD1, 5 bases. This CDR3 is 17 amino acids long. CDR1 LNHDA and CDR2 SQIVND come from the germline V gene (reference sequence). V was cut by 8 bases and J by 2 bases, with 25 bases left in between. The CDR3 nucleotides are TGTGCCAGTTCCATAGGAGTCGGAACAGGACGACCCTACGAGCAGTACTTC. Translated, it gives CASSIGVGTGRPYEQYF.

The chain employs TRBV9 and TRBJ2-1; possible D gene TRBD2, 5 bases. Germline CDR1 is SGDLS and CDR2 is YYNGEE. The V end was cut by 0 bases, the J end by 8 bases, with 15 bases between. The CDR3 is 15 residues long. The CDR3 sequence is CASSVVGLALDEQFF. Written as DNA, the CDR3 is TGTGCCAGCAGCGTAGTGGGTCTAGCCTTAGATGAGCAGTTCTTC.

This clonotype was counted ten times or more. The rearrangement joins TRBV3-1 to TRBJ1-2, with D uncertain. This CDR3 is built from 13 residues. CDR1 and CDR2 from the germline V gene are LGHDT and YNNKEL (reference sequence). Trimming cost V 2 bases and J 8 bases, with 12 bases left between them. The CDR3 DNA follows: TGTGCCAGCAGCCAAAGAGGTCCAGAGGGCTACACCTTC. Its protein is CASSQRGPEGYTF.

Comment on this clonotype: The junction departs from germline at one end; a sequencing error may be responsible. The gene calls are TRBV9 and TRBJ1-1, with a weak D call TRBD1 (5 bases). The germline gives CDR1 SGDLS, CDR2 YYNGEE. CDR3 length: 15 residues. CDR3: CTSSVSGTVNTEAFF. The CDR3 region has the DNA TGTACCAGCAGCGTATCCGGGACGGTGAACACTGAAGCTTTCTTT.

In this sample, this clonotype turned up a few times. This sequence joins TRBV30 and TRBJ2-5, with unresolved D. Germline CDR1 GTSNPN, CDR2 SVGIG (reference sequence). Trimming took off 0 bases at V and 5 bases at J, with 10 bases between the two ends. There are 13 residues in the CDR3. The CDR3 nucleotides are TGTGCCTGGAGTGTACTGCTCTGGGAGACCCAGTACTTC. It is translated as CAWSVLLWETQYF.

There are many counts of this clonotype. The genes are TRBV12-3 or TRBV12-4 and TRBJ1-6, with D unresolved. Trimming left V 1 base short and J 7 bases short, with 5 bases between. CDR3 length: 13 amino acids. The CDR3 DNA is TGTGCCAGCAGTTTAGTTGAGAATTCACCCCTCCACTTT. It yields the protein CASSLVENSPLHF.

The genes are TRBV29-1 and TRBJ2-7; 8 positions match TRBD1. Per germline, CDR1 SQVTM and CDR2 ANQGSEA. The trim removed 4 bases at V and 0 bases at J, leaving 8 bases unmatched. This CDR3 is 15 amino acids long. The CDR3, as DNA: TGCAGCGTTGTAGGGGGACAGGCTATCTCCTACGAGCAGTACTTC. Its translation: CSVVGGQAISYEQYF.

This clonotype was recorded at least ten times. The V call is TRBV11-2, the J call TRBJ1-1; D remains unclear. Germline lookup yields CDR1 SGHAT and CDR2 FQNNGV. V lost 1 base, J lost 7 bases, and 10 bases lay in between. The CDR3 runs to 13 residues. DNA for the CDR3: TGTGCCAGCAGCTTAGGGCCGAGGCTTGAAGCTTTCTTT. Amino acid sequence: CASSLGPRLEAFF. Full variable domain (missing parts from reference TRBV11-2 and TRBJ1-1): EAGVAQSPRYKIIEKRQSVAFWCNPISGHATLYWYQQILGQGPKLLIQFQNNGVVDDSQLPKDRFSAERLKGVDSTLKIQPAKLEDSAVYLCASSLGPRLEAFFGQGTRLTVV.

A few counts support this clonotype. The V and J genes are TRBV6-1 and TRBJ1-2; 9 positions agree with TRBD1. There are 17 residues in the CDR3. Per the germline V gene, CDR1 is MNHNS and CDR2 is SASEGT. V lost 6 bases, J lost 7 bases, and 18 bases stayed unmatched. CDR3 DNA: TGTGCCAGCAGCCGACCTGGGACAGGGATTGATGGCGGTGGCTACACCTTC. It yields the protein CASSRPGTGIDGGGYTF.

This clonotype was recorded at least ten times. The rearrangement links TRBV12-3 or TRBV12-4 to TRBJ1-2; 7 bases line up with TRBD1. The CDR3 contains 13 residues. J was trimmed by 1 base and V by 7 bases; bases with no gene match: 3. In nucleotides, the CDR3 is TGTGCCAGCAAACAGGGGAGTAACTATGGCTACACCTTC. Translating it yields CASKQGSNYGYTF.

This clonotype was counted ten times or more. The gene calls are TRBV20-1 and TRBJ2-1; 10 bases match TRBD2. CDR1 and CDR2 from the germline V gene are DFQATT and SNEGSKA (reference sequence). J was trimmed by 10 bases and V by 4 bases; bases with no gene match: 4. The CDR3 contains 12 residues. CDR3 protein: CSAIGTSEEQFF. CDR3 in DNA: TGCAGTGCTATCGGGACTAGCGAGGAGCAGTTCTTC.

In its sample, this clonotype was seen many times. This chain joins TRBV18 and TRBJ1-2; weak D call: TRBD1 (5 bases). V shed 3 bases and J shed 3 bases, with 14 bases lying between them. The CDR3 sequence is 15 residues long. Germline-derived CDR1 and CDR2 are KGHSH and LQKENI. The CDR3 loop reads CASSPNDRNDYGYTF. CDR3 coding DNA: TGTGCCAGCTCACCCAATGACAGAAATGACTATGGCTACACCTTC.

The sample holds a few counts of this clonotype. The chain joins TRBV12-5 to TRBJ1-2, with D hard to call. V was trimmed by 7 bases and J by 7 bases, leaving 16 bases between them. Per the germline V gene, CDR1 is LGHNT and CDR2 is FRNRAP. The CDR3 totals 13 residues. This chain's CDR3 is CASAIEKWSGYTF. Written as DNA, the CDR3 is TGTGCTAGTGCTATAGAGAAGTGGAGTGGCTACACCTTC.

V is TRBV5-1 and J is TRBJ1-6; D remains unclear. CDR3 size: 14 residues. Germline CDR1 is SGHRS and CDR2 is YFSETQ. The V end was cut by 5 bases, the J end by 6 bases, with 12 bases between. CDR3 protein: CASRDERINSPLHF. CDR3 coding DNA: TGCGCCAGCAGAGACGAAAGGATTAATTCACCCCTCCACTTT.

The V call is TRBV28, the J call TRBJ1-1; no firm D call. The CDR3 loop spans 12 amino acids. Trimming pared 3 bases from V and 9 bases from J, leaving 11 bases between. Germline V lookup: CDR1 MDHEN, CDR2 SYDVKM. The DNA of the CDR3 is TGTGCCAGCAGTTTGACGTTCCGGAAAGCTTTCTTT. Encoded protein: CASSLTFRKAFF.

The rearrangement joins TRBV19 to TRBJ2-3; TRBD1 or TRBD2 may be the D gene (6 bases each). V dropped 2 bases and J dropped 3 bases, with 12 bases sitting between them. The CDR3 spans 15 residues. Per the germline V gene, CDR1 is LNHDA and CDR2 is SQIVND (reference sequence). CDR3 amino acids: CASSIRGAATDTQYF. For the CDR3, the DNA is TGTGCCAGTAGTATAAGGGGGGCTGCTACAGATACGCAGTATTTT. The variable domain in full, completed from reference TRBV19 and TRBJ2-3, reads DGGITQSPKYLFRKEGQNVTLSCEQNLNHDAMYWYRQDPGQGLRLIYYSQIVNDFQKGDIAEGYSVSREKKESFPLTVTSAQKNPTAFYLCASSIRGAATDTQYFGPGTRLTVL.

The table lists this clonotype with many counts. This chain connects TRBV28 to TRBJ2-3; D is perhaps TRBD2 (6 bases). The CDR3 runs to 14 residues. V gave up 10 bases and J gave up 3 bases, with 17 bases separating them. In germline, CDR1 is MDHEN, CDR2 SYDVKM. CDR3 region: CATTSRWATDTQYF. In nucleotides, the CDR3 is TGTGCCACAACTAGCCGGTGGGCTACAGATACGCAGTATTTT.

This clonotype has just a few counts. The CDR3 region is CASSSRTSAPDTQYF. The CDR3 region has the DNA TGTGCCAGCAGCTCCCGGACTAGCGCCCCAGATACGCAGTATTTT. This chain uses TRBV7-9 with TRBJ2-3, with 9 bases aligning to TRBD2. The germline CDR1 and CDR2 sequences are SEHNR and FQNEAQ (reference sequence). The CDR3 length is 15 residues. J was trimmed by 4 bases and V by 4 bases; bases with no gene match: 6.

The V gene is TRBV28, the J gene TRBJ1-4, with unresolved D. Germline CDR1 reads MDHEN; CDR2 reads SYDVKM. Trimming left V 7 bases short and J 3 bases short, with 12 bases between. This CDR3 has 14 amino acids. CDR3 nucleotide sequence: TGTGCCAGCACGCTGGCTAGACCTAATGAAAAACTGTTTTTT. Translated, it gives CASTLARPNEKLFF. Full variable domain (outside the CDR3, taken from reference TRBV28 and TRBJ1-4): DVKVTQSSRYLVKRTGEKVFLECVQDMDHENMFWYRQDPGLGLRLIYFSYDVKMKEKGDIPEGYSVSREKKERFSLILESASTNQTSMYLCASTLARPNEKLFFGSGTQLSVL.

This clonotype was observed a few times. The CDR3 here is CSARDLEDRSGAYF. The CDR3 DNA reads as TGCAGTGCTAGAGATCTAGAGGATCGTTCGGGGGCGTACTTC. J is TRBJ2-5 and V is TRBV20-1; TRBD1 or TRBD2 may be the D gene (6 bases each). The CDR3 totals 14 residues. Germline CDR1 reads DFQATT; CDR2 reads SNEGSKA (reference sequence). V lost 0 bases, J lost 13 bases, and 21 bases lay in between.